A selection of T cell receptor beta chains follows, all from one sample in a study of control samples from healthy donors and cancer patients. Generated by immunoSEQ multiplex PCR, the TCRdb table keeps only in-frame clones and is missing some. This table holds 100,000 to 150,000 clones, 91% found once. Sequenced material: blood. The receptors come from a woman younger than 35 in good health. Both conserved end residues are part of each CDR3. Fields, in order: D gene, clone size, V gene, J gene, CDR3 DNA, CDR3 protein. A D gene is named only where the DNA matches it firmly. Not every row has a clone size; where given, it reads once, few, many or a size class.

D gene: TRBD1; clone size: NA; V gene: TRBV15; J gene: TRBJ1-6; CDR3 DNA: TGTGCCACCAGCGGGCCGGGACAGTCTAATTCACCCCTCCACTTT; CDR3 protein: CATSGPGQSNSPLHF
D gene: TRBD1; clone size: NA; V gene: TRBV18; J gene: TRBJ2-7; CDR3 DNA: TGTGCCAGCTCACCGGACAGGGGCGAGTCCGAGCAGTACTTC; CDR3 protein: CASSPDRGESEQYF
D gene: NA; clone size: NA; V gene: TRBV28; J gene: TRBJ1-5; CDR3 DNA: TGTGCCAGCACCCTCGCAGGGTTCGGTCAGCCCCAGCATTTT; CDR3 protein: CASTLAGFGQPQHF
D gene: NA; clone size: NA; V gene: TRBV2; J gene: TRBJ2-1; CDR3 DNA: TGTGCCAGCAGTGGGGTGGGGAACAATGAGCAGTTCTTC; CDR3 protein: CASSGVGNNEQFF
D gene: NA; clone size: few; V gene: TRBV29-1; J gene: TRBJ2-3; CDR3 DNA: TGCAGCGTCGGGCCGGCTAAACCCACAGATACGCAGTATTTT; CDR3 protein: CSVGPAKPTDTQYF
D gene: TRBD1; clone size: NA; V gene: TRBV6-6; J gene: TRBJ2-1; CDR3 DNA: TGTGCCAGCAGTGACCGGGACAGCTCCTACAATGAGCAGTTCTTC; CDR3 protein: CASSDRDSSYNEQFF
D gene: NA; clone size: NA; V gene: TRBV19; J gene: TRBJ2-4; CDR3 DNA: TGTGCCAGTAGCCGGGAAGCCAAAAACATTCAGTACTTC; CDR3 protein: CASSREAKNIQYF
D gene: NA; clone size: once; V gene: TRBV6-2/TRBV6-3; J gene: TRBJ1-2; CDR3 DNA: TGTGCCAGCAGTTACCCGACCTACTACACCTTC; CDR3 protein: CASSYPTYYTF
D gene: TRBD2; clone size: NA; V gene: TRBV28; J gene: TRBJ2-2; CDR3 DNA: TGTGCCAGCTCTCGGGGGGGGGCGGGCACCGGGGAGCTGTTTTTT; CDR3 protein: CASSRGGAGTGELFF
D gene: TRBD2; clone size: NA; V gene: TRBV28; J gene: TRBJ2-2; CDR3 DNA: TGTGCCAGCAGTCTCCTAGCGGGAGCCACCGGGGAGCTGTTTTTT; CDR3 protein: CASSLLAGATGELFF
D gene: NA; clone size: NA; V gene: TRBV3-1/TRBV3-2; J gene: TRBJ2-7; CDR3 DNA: TGTGCCAGCAGCGAGGGTTCGTCCTACGAGCAGTACTTC; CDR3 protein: CASSEGSSYEQYF
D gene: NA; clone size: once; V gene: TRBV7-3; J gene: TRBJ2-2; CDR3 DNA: TGTGCCAGCAGCCCGGAGGGGTTCGAGGCCGGGGAGCTGTTTTTT; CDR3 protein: CASSPEGFEAGELFF